The TCR beta chain described here comes from a study of cytomegalovirus exposure and HLA in healthy donors. Study-level points and caveats: Later analysis reportedly placed an Asian-associated ancestry cluster below the roughly 630-donor mean in N-insertions.

The PCR had 60 Vbeta and 13 Jbeta primers. Data came from immunoSEQ multiplex PCR; TCRdb stores just in-frame clones and leaves some out. The table has 170,000 or so clones, over 70% seen once. About this clone: Its specificity is unknown.

CDR3 size: 13 residues. Trimming stripped 1 base from V and 11 bases from J, with 9 bases between. Germline assignment: CDR1 LGHNA and CDR2 YSLEER. The receptor's source is a man between 35 and 55 years old in good health and CMV-seronegative. This chain connects TRBV4-3 to TRBJ1-6; maybe TRBD1 (6 bases). Specimen: PBMCs. The CDR3 sequence is CASSQGRGTPLHF. For the CDR3, the DNA is TGCGCCAGCAGCCAAGGCAGGGGTACACCCCTCCACTTT.